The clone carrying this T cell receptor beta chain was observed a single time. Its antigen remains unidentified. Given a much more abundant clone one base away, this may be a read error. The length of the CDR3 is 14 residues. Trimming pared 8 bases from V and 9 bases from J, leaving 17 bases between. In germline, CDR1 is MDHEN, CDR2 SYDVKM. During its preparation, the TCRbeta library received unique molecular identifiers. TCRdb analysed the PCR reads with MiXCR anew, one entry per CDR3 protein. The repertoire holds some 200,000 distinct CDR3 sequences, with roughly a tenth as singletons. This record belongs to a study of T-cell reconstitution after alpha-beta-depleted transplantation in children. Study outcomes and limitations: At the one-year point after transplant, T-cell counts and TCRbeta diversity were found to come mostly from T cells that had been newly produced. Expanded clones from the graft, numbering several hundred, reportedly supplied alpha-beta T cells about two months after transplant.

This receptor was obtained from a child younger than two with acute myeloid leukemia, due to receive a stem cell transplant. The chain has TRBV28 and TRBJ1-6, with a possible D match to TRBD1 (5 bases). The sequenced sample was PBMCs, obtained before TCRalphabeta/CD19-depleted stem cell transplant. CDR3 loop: CASLTPGPISPLHF. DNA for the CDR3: TGTGCCAGCCTCACACCGGGACCTATTTCACCCCTCCACTTT.